The source of this T cell receptor beta chain is a study of blood T cell repertoires in COVID-19. Study details: Samples representing acute and convalescent COVID-19 were sourced from the United States, Italy and Spain. T cells, B-cell-depleted T cells, or PBMCs provided the cDNA or gDNA that served as material.

This CDR3 contains 13 residues. V was clipped by 4 bases and J by 8 bases, with 14 bases between them. Germline V gene data show CDR1 as SNHLY and CDR2 as FYNNEI. In the study's own analysis: Cell counts per sample came from amplifying reference gene primers. TCRdb's copy holds only in-frame clones and misses some; the assay was immunoSEQ multiplex PCR. V, J and clone size were drawn from that table, and D and trimming were deduced from the DNA. This sample has approximately 70,000 clones, with 90% found just once. The chain links TRBV2 to TRBJ1-1; no clear D. Sequenced input: peripheral blood. The sequence came from a young woman with acute or convalescent COVID-19. DNA for the CDR3: TGTGCCAGCAGTGTACTAGGGTTGCGGGAAGCTTTCTTT. It is translated as CASSVLGLREAFF.